Below, 14 T cell receptor beta chains from the same sample are listed, as sequenced in a study of cytomegalovirus exposure and HLA in healthy donors (dated by TCRdb to the late 2010s). The library was produced with the immunoSEQ multiplex PCR assay. For the multiplex PCR, a mixture combining 60 forward primers for TCR Vbeta segments and 13 reverse primers for TCR Jbeta segments was used. Entries here come from immuneACCESS through TCRdb and include only in-frame sequences with V and J called. Some clones fail to appear in such tables; in the studies checked, an unresolved V gene covers under half of the shortfall, and the cause of the remainder is unknown. The sample has roughly 150,000 clones on record, nearly 70% of them singletons. Around 9.3% of the sample goes to the ten largest clones. Sequencing input: PBMCs. These receptors were obtained from a man under 40 in good health and CMV-seropositive.

This clone has at least ten counts. J is TRBJ2-5 and V is TRBV6-1; 9 bases are a match to TRBD1. J gave up 5 bases and V 10 bases, and 11 bases lay outside the gene matches. From germline, CDR1 is MNHNS and CDR2 SASEGT. The CDR3 has 14 residues. This chain's CDR3 is CAINSGQGVETQYF. As DNA, the CDR3 is TGTGCCATTAACTCGGGACAGGGAGTGGAGACCCAGTACTTC.

The J gene is TRBJ2-7, the V gene TRBV4-1; 7 bases line up with TRBD2. CDR1 and CDR2 from the germline V gene are MGHRA and YSYEKL. The trim removed 0 bases at V and 6 bases at J, leaving 2 bases unmatched. There are 13 residues in the CDR3. DNA of the CDR3: TGCGCCAGCAGCCAAGATACGGGAGGCGAGCAGTACTTC. This translates into CASSQDTGGEQYF.

This clone was counted once. The J gene is TRBJ2-5, the V gene TRBV18, with 7 bases fitting TRBD1. The germline CDR1 and CDR2 sequences are KGHSH and LQKENI. Trimming cost V 1 base and J 3 bases; bases outside gene matches: 8. This CDR3 region has 16 residues. In nucleotides, the CDR3 is TGTGCCAGCTCACCACAAGAAGGGACAGAGAAAGAGACCCAGTACTTC. Residues: CASSPQEGTEKETQYF.

This sequence joins TRBV7-2 and TRBJ2-3, with 9 bases lining up with TRBD2. CDR1 SGHTA and CDR2 FQGNSA come from the germline V gene. Losses at the gene ends were 5 bases for V and 5 bases for J; bases not matched to a gene: 11. The CDR3 runs to 16 residues. The CDR3 DNA reads TGTGCCAGCAGCAACCCGATAGCGGGGGTATTAGATACGCAGTATTTT. Protein sequence: CASSNPIAGVLDTQYF.

The chain is built from TRBV7-3 and TRBJ2-1, with 10 bases that match TRBD2. V gave up 5 bases and J gave up 6 bases; unmatched junction bases: 10. Germline-derived CDR1 and CDR2 are SGHTA and FQGTGA. This CDR3 contains 16 residues. The CDR3 DNA is TGTGCCAGCAGCCTATTTGAGCGGGAGGGCGTCAATGAGCAGTTCTTC. Translating gives CASSLFEREGVNEQFF.

The chain is built from TRBV5-5 and TRBJ1-3, with no clear D. The CDR3 is 12 amino acids. CDR1 is SGHKS and CDR2 is YYEKEE in the germline V gene (reference sequence). Trimming shortened V by 5 bases and J by 4 bases, and 7 bases separated the two germline ends. CDR3 sequence: CASREIGNTIYF. In DNA, the CDR3 is TGTGCCAGCAGGGAGATAGGAAACACCATATATTTT.

This chain uses TRBV10-3 with TRBJ2-1, with 7 bases aligning to TRBD2. The J segment lost 6 bases and the V segment lost 11 bases, leaving 13 bases of the junction unmatched. The CDR3 extends over 14 amino acids. CDR1 is ENHRY and CDR2 is SYGVKD in the germline V gene. The CDR3 nucleotides read TGTGCCGTCCCGAAGCGGGAAGGAACCAATGAGCAGTTCTTC. This translates into CAVPKREGTNEQFF.

The V gene is TRBV4-2, the J gene TRBJ2-7; 9 bases match TRBD2. This CDR3 is built from 18 residues. The germline V gene has CDR1 LGHNA and CDR2 YNFKEQ. V was clipped by 0 bases and J by 1 base; unmatched bases: 10. CDR3 sequence (DNA): TGTGCCAGCAGCCAAGACCCACTTAGCGGGAGCTTATCCTACGAGCAGTACTTC. It is translated as CASSQDPLSGSLSYEQYF.

V gene TRBV10-3 combines with J gene TRBJ2-1; 10 bases match TRBD2. The CDR3 spans 17 residues. Germline V CDR1 and CDR2: ENHRY, SYGVKD. V gave up 4 bases and J gave up 7 bases; unmatched junction bases: 13. The DNA of the CDR3 is TGTGCCATCAGTGTCGGTAGCGGGAGGCCAGAGTATAATGAGCAGTTCTTC. Translated: CAISVGSGRPEYNEQFF.

This chain links TRBV5-1 with TRBJ2-2, with 12 bases lining up with TRBD2. The CDR3 length is 15 residues. Unmatched junction bases numbered 5, after V lost 8 bases and J lost 3 bases. Germline loops: CDR1 SGHRS, CDR2 YFSETQ. In DNA form, the CDR3 reads TGCGCCAGTACGACTAGCGGGAGCGACACCGGGGAGCTGTTTTTT. Protein sequence: CASTTSGSDTGELFF.

About this clone: Other DNA sequences within the sample encode an identical CDR3. V and J are TRBV6-5 and TRBJ1-1, with D tentatively TRBD1 (6 bases). Trimming pared 0 bases from V and 2 bases from J, leaving 10 bases between. This CDR3 region has 15 residues. Germline V lookup: CDR1 MNHEY, CDR2 SVGAGI. CDR3 in amino acids: CASSYSGTTNTEAFF. CDR3 nucleotides: TGTGCCAGCAGTTACTCCGGGACAACCAACACTGAAGCTTTCTTT.

On this clone: Other DNA variants within this sample encode the same CDR3. The chain has TRBV4-2 and TRBJ2-1; 9 bases map to TRBD2. This CDR3 spans 16 amino acids. V dropped 0 bases and J dropped 4; count of bases not matched to a gene: 4. Germline lookup yields CDR1 LGHNA and CDR2 YNFKEQ. The CDR3 loop reads CASSQETSGPYNEQFF. CDR3 nucleotides: TGTGCCAGCAGCCAAGAAACTAGCGGGCCTTACAATGAGCAGTTCTTC.

The J gene is TRBJ1-6, the V gene TRBV10-1, with 10 bases matching TRBD1. This CDR3 has 14 amino acids. Per germline, CDR1 WNHNN and CDR2 SYGVQD (reference sequence). The J segment lost 16 bases and the V segment lost 11 bases, leaving 17 bases of the junction unmatched. Here the CDR3 reads CAAGTGEPQEALHF. CDR3 sequence (DNA): TGCGCCGCGGGGACAGGGGAACCCCAGGAGGCTCTCCACTTT.

This clone turned up a few times. The chain recombines TRBV9 with TRBJ2-7, with 8 bases that match TRBD2. The germline gives CDR1 SGDLS, CDR2 YYNGEE. CDR3 size: 15 residues. V dropped 2 bases and J dropped 1; count of bases not matched to a gene: 5. CDR3 sequence reads: CASSVGTRLSYEQYF. The CDR3 bases are TGTGCCAGCAGCGTGGGGACTAGACTTTCCTACGAGCAGTACTTC.